This T cell receptor beta chain is from a study of blood T cells in healthy people across ages (dated by TCRdb to 2015 to 2017). Background on the whole study: Template switching captured roughly one uniquely barcoded TCR beta cDNA molecule per two T cells in model experiments. Using deep sequencing normalized with unique cDNA molecular identifiers, the study measured how TCR beta repertoire diversity changes with age. Four age groups were formed from the donors: young (average approximately 15 years), middle-aged (just under 40), aged (roughly 56) and long-lived (more than 75). Donors of different ages were randomly distributed across sequencing lanes to avoid experimental bias. The study analyzed two additional independent replicas of 1 million unique cDNA reads from the same blood draw for two donors, one aged 18 to 29 and one aged 80 or older. The research as a whole found: Compared with the aged group, more naive CD4+ T cells, fewer expanded clones and increased TCR diversity were shown by the long-lived group, suggesting age selection. Since profiling was done on bulk unsorted PBMCs, naive and antigen-experienced compartments could not be conclusively compared. Donor CMV infection status was unknown, potentially confounding age-related changes in expanded clonotypes. The percentage of naive T cells measured by flow cytometry correlated strongly with observed TCR beta diversity. Observed TCR beta diversity per million T cells fell roughly linearly with age, and a significant reduction was already apparent by age approximately 40. Estimates of total diversity based on one million sequenced T cells were considered lower bounds and underestimates.

The library was built by means of 5' RACE. This sample was sequenced with an Illumina HiSeq 2500. A second PCR of roughly 7 to 11 cycles was performed with a sample-barcoded 5' primer and a J-beta primer mix. A unique molecular identifier was introduced onto each TCR beta cDNA molecule by a template-switch 5' adaptor carrying 12 random nucleotides. Each sample yielded at least 2.5 million CDR3-containing paired-end reads. First-strand cDNA synthesis was performed from all RNA using the Mint cDNA synthesis kit, with priming by a TRBC-specific oligonucleotide. Following uracil-DNA glycosylase treatment, all cDNA underwent a first 18-cycle PCR with the universal primers M1SS and BC2_uni_R. Processing in the source paper ran as follows. Normalization of each sample was performed by random selection of 1 million high-quality reads, each carrying a distinct molecular identifier. Instead of being binned into consensus sequences, reads that shared molecular identifiers were thrown out. CDR3 identification, clonotype clustering and error correction used MiTCR with a Q25 quality threshold and the strictest error-elimination algorithm. A nonparametric unseen species model using Euler transformation provided a lower-bound estimate of total TCR beta diversity. TCRdb cleaned the public reads at Q25 with fastp, built clones with MiXCR and kept in-frame beta chains. One record per CDR3 amino acid sequence lists the most common genes and DNA. V and J calls and clone size were set by TCRdb, not the authors. The sample data list roughly 570,000 distinct CDR3 sequences, and 25% to 30% of these were observed just once. Approximately 17% of the sample goes to the ten largest clones.

Notes on this clonotype: Its antigen is not yet known. No base-level quality is on record; no much larger clone is a single base apart.

Systemically healthy Caucasian individuals from Russia, around 39 in total and aged roughly 6 to 95 years, were included as donors. Approximately 11 milliliters of peripheral blood were drawn from each donor into EDTA-treated Vacutainer tubes. PBMCs were isolated by Ficoll-Paque density-gradient centrifugation, with at least 6 million obtained per sample. Total RNA was extracted from PBMCs with Trizol reagent, with at least 6 micrograms obtained per sample. For every donor, an aliquot of PBMCs went through flow cytometry to measure the percentages of naive CD45RAhigh/CD27high T cells. From a lookup of the germline V gene, CDR1 and CDR2 are ENHRY and SYGVKD. V and J are truncated by 0 bases and 2 bases respectively, leaving an intervening sequence of 13 bases. The CDR3 numbers 16 residues from cysteine through phenylalanine. Just the 48-base CDR3 DNA is kept, in frame starting at base 1.

The receptor's source is a woman between 65 and 79 years old in good health. This chain joins TRBV10-3 to TRBJ1-2, with the D segment identity uncertain. Sequences were obtained from blood. Here is the DNA: TGTGCCATCAGTGAGTCGAAGGCGAGGGCGAACTATGGCTACACCTTC. Its protein reads: CAISESKARANYGYTF.